The 19 T cell receptor beta chains reported below all come from one sample, sequenced in a study of T cells in Graves' hyperthyroidism and ophthalmopathy. Template material for amplifying TCR beta CDR3 regions consisted of RNA transcripts. In the first-round RT-PCR of the TCR CDR3, the HTBI primer set was used. TCRdb processed the multiplex PCR reads anew with MiXCR; each CDR3 protein has one entry. The data hold approximately 600,000 distinct CDR3 sequences, with 20% to 25% observed a single time. Source material: blood. Every receptor here comes from a man younger than 40 with Graves' ophthalmopathy.

The genes are TRBV3-1 and TRBJ2-1; 8 nucleotides agree with TRBD1. The CDR3 is 14 amino acids. V gave up 6 bases and J gave up 11 bases; unmatched junction bases: 12. Germline V gives CDR1 LGHDT, CDR2 YNNKEL (reference sequence). For the CDR3, the DNA is TGTGCCAGCAGACCGGGACTTGCCAGGGGGCAGCAGTTCTTC. Protein: CASRPGLARGQQFF.

In its sample, this clonotype was seen many times. This chain connects TRBV2 to TRBJ2-5, with 7 bases identical to TRBD2. The CDR3 runs 14 residues. V shed 7 bases and J 4 bases; nucleotides not matched to a gene: 9. CDR1 and CDR2 from the germline V gene are SNHLY and FYNNEI. As DNA, the CDR3 is TGTGCCAGCATCTTGGGGGGGTTGGCAGAGACCCAGTACTTC. It yields the protein CASILGGLAETQYF.

The chain combines TRBV27 with TRBJ1-1, with D possibly TRBD1 on 5 matching bases. Germline loops: CDR1 MNHEY, CDR2 SMNVEV (reference sequence). This CDR3 region has 14 residues. The V and J ends lost 5 bases and 4 bases respectively, with 14 bases between them. The CDR3 region has the DNA TGTGCCAGCAGTCCCGGGACGGTCAGCACTGAAGCTTTCTTT. It specifies CASSPGTVSTEAFF.

In its sample, this clonotype was seen a few times. The rearrangement uses TRBV7-2 and TRBJ2-2, with D hard to call. The V gene lost 5 bases and the J gene lost 6 bases, with 16 bases spanning the gap. The CDR3 is 15 residues long. CDR1 and CDR2 from the germline V gene are SGHTA and FQGNSA. The CDR3 sequence is CASSTKQSFAGELFF. DNA of the CDR3: TGTGCCAGCAGCACCAAACAGTCCTTTGCCGGGGAGCTGTTTTTT.

The table lists this clonotype with a few counts. The chain couples TRBV6-6 to TRBJ2-1, with 10 bases lining up with TRBD1. The germline V gene encodes CDR1 MNHNY and CDR2 SVGAGI (reference sequence). The ends lost 1 base at V and 6 bases at J; junction bases unmatched: 3. This CDR3 has 15 amino acids. The CDR3 nucleotides are TGTGCCAGCAGTTACTGGGACAGGGGTAGCAATGAGCAGTTCTTC. Translated: CASSYWDRGSNEQFF.

The table lists this clonotype with many counts. The CDR3 loop is CASSFGLQGRTEAFF. CDR3 sequence (DNA): TGTGCCAGCAGTTTTGGTCTTCAGGGGCGCACTGAAGCTTTCTTT. The rearrangement uses TRBV28 and TRBJ1-1, with D perhaps matching TRBD1 (6 bases). The CDR3 length is 15 residues. Germline V gene data show CDR1 as MDHEN and CDR2 as SYDVKM. Trimming shortened V by 3 bases and J by 4 bases, and 15 bases separated the two germline ends.

The J gene is TRBJ2-1, the V gene TRBV20-1; 7 bases line up with TRBD2. CDR1 and CDR2 from the germline V gene are DFQATT and SNEGSKA (reference sequence). CDR3 length equals 16 residues. J gave up 4 bases and V 1 base, and 10 bases lay outside the gene matches. The CDR3, as DNA: TGCAGTGCTAGAGTCCCGGGCGGGGGTGCGTACAATGAGCAGTTCTTC. This sequence encodes CSARVPGGGAYNEQFF.

This clonotype was recorded a few times. The chain links TRBV6-2 or TRBV6-3 to TRBJ1-5; a possible D gene is TRBD1 (5 bases). The CDR3 covers 13 residues. V lost 9 bases and J lost 5, with 14 bases in between. Germline CDR1 MNHEY, CDR2 SVGEGT. The CDR3 sequence: CASGDPGDQPQHF. For the CDR3, the DNA is TGTGCCAGTGGGGACCCGGGTGATCAGCCCCAGCATTTT.

This clonotype was counted only a few times. The rearrangement links TRBV2 to TRBJ2-5; D call uncertain. CDR1 is SNHLY, CDR2 FYNNEI, per germline. This CDR3 contains 13 residues. Trimming removed 10 bases from V and 1 base from J, with 13 bases in between. CDR3 DNA sequence: TGTGCCATCGAGACAAGGGCCCAAGAGACCCAGTACTTC. It codes for CAIETRAQETQYF.

This clonotype has more than one count but fewer than ten. The V call is TRBV20-1, the J call TRBJ2-3; D assignment may be TRBD1 or TRBD2 (5 bases each). From germline, CDR1 is DFQATT and CDR2 SNEGSKA (reference sequence). V was pared by 8 bases and J by 2 bases, with 14 bases between. The CDR3 extends over 13 amino acids. CDR3 nucleotides: TGCAGTATCATTGAGGGGTACACAGATACGCAGTATTTT. Amino acids: CSIIEGYTDTQYF.

This chain links TRBV28 with TRBJ1-5; a possible D gene is TRBD1 (5 bases). Between the trimmed V and J ends, which lost 4 bases and 3 bases, there was a span of 13 bases. This CDR3 comprises 15 residues. The germline V gene encodes CDR1 MDHEN and CDR2 SYDVKM. The CDR3 nucleotides read TGTGCCAGCAGTTCCCCCTCGGGGCCCAATCAGCCCCAGCATTTT. Its translation: CASSSPSGPNQPQHF.

This clonotype was observed at least ten times. This chain uses TRBV7-9 with TRBJ2-1; TRBD2 aligns across 14 bases. Germline CDR1 and CDR2: SEHNR and FQNEAQ (reference sequence). Trimming took 5 bases from V and 2 from J; bases not matched to a gene: 5. The CDR3 has 17 amino acids. The CDR3, as DNA: TGTGCCAGCAGCCCCGGGACTAGCGGGAGCGCCTACAATGAGCAGTTCTTC. This translates into CASSPGTSGSAYNEQFF.

In its sample, this clonotype was seen a few times. Here the CDR3 DNA reads TGCAGTGCCGAGAGAGGACTAGCGGGAGTCGGGGAGCTGTTTTTT. This gives the protein CSAERGLAGVGELFF. The chain uses TRBV20-1 and TRBJ2-2, with 13 bases fitting TRBD2. Per germline, CDR1 DFQATT and CDR2 SNEGSKA (reference sequence). The V and J ends lost 6 bases and 7 bases, in that order; junction bases with no gene match: 8. The CDR3 runs to 15 residues.

The chain carries TRBV25-1 and TRBJ2-3; 12 nucleotides match TRBD1. Trimming took 4 bases from V and 2 from J; bases not matched to a gene: 4. Germline lookup yields CDR1 MGHDK and CDR2 SYGVNS. CDR3 length: 16 residues. The CDR3 protein is CASSAGTGGVTDTQYF. As DNA, the CDR3 is TGTGCCAGCAGTGCCGGGACAGGGGGCGTCACAGATACGCAGTATTTT.

Worth noting for this clonotype: Since a much larger clone is just one base distant, this may be a read error. The rearrangement links TRBV20-1 to TRBJ1-1; a weak D match, TRBD1 (5 bases). This CDR3 region has 14 residues. V lost 1 base to trimming and J lost 6 bases, with 15 bases between them. Germline V gene lookup returns CDR1 DFQATT and CDR2 SNEGSKA (reference sequence). The CDR3 region is CSARAPRGRAEAFF. CDR3 DNA: TGCAGTGCTAGAGCTCCTAGGGGACGGGCTGAAGCTTTCTTT.

This clonotype has more than one count but fewer than ten. The rearrangement joins TRBV6-1 to TRBJ1-5; D not resolved. Germline lookup yields CDR1 MNHNS and CDR2 SASEGT. CDR3 length: 12 amino acids. The V and J ends lost 8 bases and 8 bases respectively, with 13 bases between them. The CDR3 DNA reads as TGTGCCAGCGGTCAGACTAGTGAGCCCCAGCATTTT. This sequence encodes CASGQTSEPQHF.

The chain links TRBV5-8 to TRBJ2-7, with D uncertain. From germline, CDR1 is SGHTS and CDR2 YDEGEE. This CDR3 comprises 10 residues. With 1 base removed from V and 6 bases from J, the gap between germline ends came to 2 bases. The CDR3 protein is CASSLFEQYF. The CDR3, as DNA: TGTGCCAGCAGCTTGTTCGAGCAGTACTTC.

The CDR3 DNA is TGTGCCAGCAGTTACTCTTGGGATCTCCCCGGGGAGCTGTTTTTT. Its translation is CASSYSWDLPGELFF. The genes are TRBV6-2 or TRBV6-3 and TRBJ2-2; D is ambiguous. V was cut by 0 bases and J by 6 bases, with 11 bases left in between. CDR1 and CDR2 (germline): MNHEY, SVGEGT. The length of the CDR3 is 15 residues.

CDR3 sequence: CASSLTKNIQYF. The CDR3 DNA sequence: TGTGCCAGCAGTTTAACCAAAAACATTCAGTACTTC. This chain uses TRBV27 with TRBJ2-4, with no clear D. The V and J ends lost 2 bases and 2 bases respectively, with 1 base between them. The germline V gene encodes CDR1 MNHEY and CDR2 SMNVEV (reference sequence). The CDR3 totals 12 residues.